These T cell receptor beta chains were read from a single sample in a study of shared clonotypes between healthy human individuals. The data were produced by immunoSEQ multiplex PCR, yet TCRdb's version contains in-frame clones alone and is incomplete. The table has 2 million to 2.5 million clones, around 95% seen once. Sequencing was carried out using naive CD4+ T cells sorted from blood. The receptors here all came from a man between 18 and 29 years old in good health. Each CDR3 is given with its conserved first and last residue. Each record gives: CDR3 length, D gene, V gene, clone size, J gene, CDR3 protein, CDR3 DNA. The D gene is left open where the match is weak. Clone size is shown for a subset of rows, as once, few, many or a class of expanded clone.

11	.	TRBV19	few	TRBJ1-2	CASRRDYGYTF	TGTGCCAGTCGGCGTGATTATGGCTACACCTTC
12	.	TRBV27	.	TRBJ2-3	CASKSSGDTQYF	TGTGCCAGCAAGAGTAGCGGAGATACGCAGTATTTT
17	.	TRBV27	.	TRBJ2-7	CASSFLAPVLTSYEQYF	TGTGCCAGCAGTTTTCTTGCGCCGGTCTTGACCTCCTACGAGCAGTACTTC
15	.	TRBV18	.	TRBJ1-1	CASSPRQGGDTEAFF	TGTGCCAGCTCACCACGCCAAGGAGGGGACACTGAAGCTTTCTTT
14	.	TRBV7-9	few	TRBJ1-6	CASSTPGLYSPLHF	TGTGCCAGCAGCACACCGGGACTTTATTCACCCCTCCACTTT
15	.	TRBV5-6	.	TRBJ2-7	CASSLVDSLSYEQYF	TGTGCCAGCAGCTTGGTGGACTCGCTTTCATACGAGCAGTACTTC
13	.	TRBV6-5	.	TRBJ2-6	CASRIAGANVLTF	TGTGCCAGCAGAATTGCTGGGGCCAACGTCCTGACTTTC
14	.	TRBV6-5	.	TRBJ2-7	CASSNRVDSYEQYF	TGTGCCAGCAGTAACAGGGTCGATTCTTACGAGCAGTACTTC
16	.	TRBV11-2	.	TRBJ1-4	CASSRTPATTNEKLFF	TGTGCCAGCAGCCGCACCCCAGCTACCACTAATGAAAAACTGTTTTTT
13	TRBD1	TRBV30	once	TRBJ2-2	CACPGQGHGELFF	TGTGCCTGTCCGGGACAGGGACACGGGGAGCTGTTTTTT
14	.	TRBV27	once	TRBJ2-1	CASSQGGSYNEQFF	TGTGCCAGCAGCCAGGGGGGATCCTACAATGAGCAGTTCTTC
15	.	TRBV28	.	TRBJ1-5	CASRLQLGDDQPQHF	TGTGCCAGCAGGCTCCAGCTGGGGGACGATCAGCCCCAGCATTTT
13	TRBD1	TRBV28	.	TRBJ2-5	CASSDRGRETQYF	TGTGCCAGCAGCGACAGGGGGCGAGAGACCCAGTACTTC
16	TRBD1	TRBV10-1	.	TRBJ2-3	CATTKGQGYNTDTQYF	TGCGCCACCACGAAGGGACAGGGCTACAACACAGATACGCAGTATTTT
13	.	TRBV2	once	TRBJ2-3	CASSSGESDTQYF	TGTGCCAGCAGCTCAGGGGAATCAGATACGCAGTATTTT
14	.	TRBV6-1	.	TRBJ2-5	CASSEEGEAETQYF	TGTGCCAGCAGTGAAGAGGGAGAAGCAGAGACCCAGTACTTC
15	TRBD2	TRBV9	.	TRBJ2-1	CASSVAPSGYNEQFF	TGTGCCAGCAGCGTAGCTCCTAGCGGATACAATGAGCAGTTCTTC
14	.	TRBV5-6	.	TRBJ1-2	CASTLIPADYGYTF	TGTGCCAGCACTTTAATACCCGCGGACTATGGCTACACCTTC
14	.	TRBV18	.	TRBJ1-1	CASSPVQGESEAFF	TGTGCCAGCTCACCAGTCCAGGGAGAGTCTGAAGCTTTCTTT
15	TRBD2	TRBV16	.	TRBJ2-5	CASSQLAGEGGTQYF	TGTGCCAGCAGTCAACTAGCGGGAGAGGGAGGGACCCAGTACTTC
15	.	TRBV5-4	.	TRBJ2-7	CASSPGPAELYEQYF	TGTGCCAGCAGCCCGGGCCCGGCGGAGCTCTACGAGCAGTACTTC
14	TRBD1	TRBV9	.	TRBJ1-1	CASNPGTGSTEAFF	TGTGCCAGCAACCCCGGGACAGGGTCCACTGAAGCTTTCTTT
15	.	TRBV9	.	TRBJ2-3	CASSVGQGRSDTQYF	TGTGCCAGCAGCGTAGGGCAGGGTAGATCAGATACGCAGTATTTT
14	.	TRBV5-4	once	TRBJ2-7	CASSLAGNSYEQYF	TGTGCCAGCAGCTTGGCGGGCAACTCCTACGAGCAGTACTTC
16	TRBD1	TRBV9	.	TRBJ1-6	CASSARGQGASSPLHF	TGTGCCAGCAGCGCCCGAGGACAGGGGGCATCTTCACCCCTCCACTTT
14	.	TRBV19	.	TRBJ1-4	CASNQGQHNEKLFF	TGTGCCAGTAACCAAGGACAGCATAATGAAAAACTGTTTTTT
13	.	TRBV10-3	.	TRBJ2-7	CAISTGQGYEQYF	TGTGCCATCAGTACCGGGCAGGGCTACGAGCAGTACTTC
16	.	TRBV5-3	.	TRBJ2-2	CARSLQGLRNTGELFF	TGTGCCAGAAGCCTACAGGGACTTAGGAACACCGGGGAGCTGTTTTTT
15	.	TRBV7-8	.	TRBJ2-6	CASSLETPGANVLTF	TGTGCCAGCAGCTTAGAAACCCCTGGGGCCAACGTCCTGACTTTC
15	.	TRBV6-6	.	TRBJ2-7	CASIRGGGPSYEQYF	TGTGCCAGCATCAGGGGGGGAGGGCCCTCTTACGAGCAGTACTTC
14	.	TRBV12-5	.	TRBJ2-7	CASGFPGRSYEQYF	TGTGCTAGTGGTTTCCCGGGACGATCCTACGAGCAGTACTTC
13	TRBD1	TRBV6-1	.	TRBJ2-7	CASNPPGQALRYF	TGTGCCAGCAATCCTCCGGGACAGGCCCTGCGGTACTTC
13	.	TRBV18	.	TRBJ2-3	CASSPAESDTQYF	TGTGCCAGCTCCCCAGCCGAGTCAGATACGCAGTATTTT
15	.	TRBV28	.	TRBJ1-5	CASTTPGGRTQPQHF	TGTGCCAGCACCACTCCCGGGGGTCGGACTCAGCCCCAGCATTTT
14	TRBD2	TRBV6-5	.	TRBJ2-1	CASSPGLVSNEQFF	TGTGCCAGCAGTCCGGGACTAGTCTCCAATGAGCAGTTCTTC
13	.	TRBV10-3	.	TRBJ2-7	CAISDRGYYEQYF	TGTGCCATCAGTGACAGGGGATACTACGAGCAGTACTTC
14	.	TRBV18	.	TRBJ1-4	CASSPRATNEKLFF	TGTGCCAGCTCACCACGAGCAACTAATGAAAAACTGTTTTTT
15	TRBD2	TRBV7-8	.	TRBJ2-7	CASSPPGTTIYEQYF	TGTGCCAGCAGCCCGCCCGGGACTACGATCTACGAGCAGTACTTC
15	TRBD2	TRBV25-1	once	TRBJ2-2	CASSPGGRNTGELFF	TGTGCCAGCAGTCCGGGGGGAAGGAACACCGGGGAGCTGTTTTTT
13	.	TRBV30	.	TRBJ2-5	CAWSGGGKETQYF	TGTGCCTGGAGTGGAGGGGGGAAAGAGACCCAGTACTTC
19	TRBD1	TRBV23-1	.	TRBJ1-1	CASSRQMVQGATTYTEAFF	TGCGCCAGCAGTCGACAAATGGTACAGGGGGCGACGACCTACACTGAAGCTTTCTTT
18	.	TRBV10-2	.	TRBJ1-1	CASSEGGAFQGVNTEAFF	TGCGCCAGCAGTGAAGGCGGGGCCTTTCAGGGAGTGAACACTGAAGCTTTCTTT
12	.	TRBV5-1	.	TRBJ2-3	CASSQSVDTQYF	TGCGCCAGCAGCCAGAGCGTGGATACGCAGTATTTT
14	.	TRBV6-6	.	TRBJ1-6	CASTTGGNNSPLHF	TGTGCCAGCACCACTGGGGGAAATAATTCACCCCTCCACTTT
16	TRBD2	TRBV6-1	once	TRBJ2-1	CASSVSLAGAYNEQFF	TGTGCCAGCAGTGTCTCCTTAGCGGGGGCCTACAATGAGCAGTTCTTC
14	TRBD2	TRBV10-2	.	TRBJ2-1	CASNSGGARNEQFF	TGCGCCAGCAATAGCGGGGGGGCGAGGAATGAGCAGTTCTTC
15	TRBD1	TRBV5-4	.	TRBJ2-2	CASTPPGTDTGELFF	TGTGCCAGCACCCCTCCTGGGACAGACACCGGGGAGCTGTTTTTT
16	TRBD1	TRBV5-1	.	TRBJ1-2	CASSLGRTGVDYGYTF	TGCGCCAGCAGCTTGGGCCGGACAGGGGTTGACTATGGCTACACCTTC
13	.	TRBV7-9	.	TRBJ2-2	CASSASPTGELFF	TGTGCCAGCAGCGCATCACCCACCGGGGAGCTGTTTTTT
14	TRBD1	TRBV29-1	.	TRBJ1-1	CSVDLGTANTEAFF	TGCAGCGTTGACCTCGGGACAGCGAACACTGAAGCTTTCTTT
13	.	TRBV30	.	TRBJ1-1	CAWSRTGNTEAFF	TGTGCCTGGAGCCGAACAGGAAACACTGAAGCTTTCTTT
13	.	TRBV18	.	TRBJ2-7	CASSHRESYEQYF	TGTGCCAGCTCGCACAGGGAATCCTACGAGCAGTACTTC
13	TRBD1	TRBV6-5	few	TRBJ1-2	CASSQTGDYGYTF	TGTGCCAGCAGTCAGACAGGGGACTATGGCTACACCTTC
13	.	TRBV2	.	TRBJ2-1	CASSAGAVGEQFF	TGTGCCAGCAGCGCCGGGGCTGTGGGCGAGCAGTTCTTC
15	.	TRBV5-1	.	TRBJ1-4	CASSSEGPSGEKLFF	TGCGCCAGCAGCTCAGAGGGTCCCTCAGGCGAAAAACTGTTTTTT